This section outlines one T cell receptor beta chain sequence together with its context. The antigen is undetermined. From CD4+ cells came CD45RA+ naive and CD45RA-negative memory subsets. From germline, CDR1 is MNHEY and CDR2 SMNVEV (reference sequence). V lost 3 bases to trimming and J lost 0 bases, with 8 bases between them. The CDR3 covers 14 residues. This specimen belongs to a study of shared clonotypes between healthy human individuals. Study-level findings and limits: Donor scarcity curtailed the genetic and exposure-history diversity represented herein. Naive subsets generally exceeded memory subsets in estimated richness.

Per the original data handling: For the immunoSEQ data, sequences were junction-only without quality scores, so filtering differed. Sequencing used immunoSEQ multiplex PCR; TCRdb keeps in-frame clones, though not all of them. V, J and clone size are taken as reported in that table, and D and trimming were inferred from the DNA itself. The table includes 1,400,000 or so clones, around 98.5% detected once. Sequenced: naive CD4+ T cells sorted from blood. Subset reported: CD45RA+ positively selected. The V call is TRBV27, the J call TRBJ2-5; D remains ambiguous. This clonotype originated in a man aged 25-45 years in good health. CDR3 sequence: CASSLSHYQETQYF. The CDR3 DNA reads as TGTGCCAGCAGTTTGTCGCACTACCAAGAGACCCAGTACTTC.